This T cell receptor beta chain was identified in a study of CD8+ T cells in alopecia areata. Study-wide context: Patients received oral tofacitinib, 5 to 10 mg twice daily, for moderate-to-severe alopecia areata.

cDNA prepared by RNA extraction and subsequent reverse transcription served as the template for sequencing. TCRdb's table, derived via immunoSEQ multiplex PCR, lists solely in-frame clones and lacks some. This sample has 100,000 to 140,000 clones, with roughly 84% found just once. Treatment described: oral pan-JAK inhibitor, 5-10 mg twice daily. Germline CDR1 is MNHEY and CDR2 is SVGAGI. The CDR3 spans 13 residues. Trimming cost V 2 bases and J 7 bases, with 11 bases left between them. The sequenced sample was CD8+ T cells sorted from blood, obtained at week 24, from a patient treated with tofacitinib. The source of this sequence is a human donor with alopecia areata. The genes are TRBV6-5 and TRBJ2-5, with D unresolved. CDR3 nucleotides: TGTGCCAGCAGTTACGGCTCCGTGGGGACCCAGTACTTC. Its translation is CASSYGSVGTQYF.